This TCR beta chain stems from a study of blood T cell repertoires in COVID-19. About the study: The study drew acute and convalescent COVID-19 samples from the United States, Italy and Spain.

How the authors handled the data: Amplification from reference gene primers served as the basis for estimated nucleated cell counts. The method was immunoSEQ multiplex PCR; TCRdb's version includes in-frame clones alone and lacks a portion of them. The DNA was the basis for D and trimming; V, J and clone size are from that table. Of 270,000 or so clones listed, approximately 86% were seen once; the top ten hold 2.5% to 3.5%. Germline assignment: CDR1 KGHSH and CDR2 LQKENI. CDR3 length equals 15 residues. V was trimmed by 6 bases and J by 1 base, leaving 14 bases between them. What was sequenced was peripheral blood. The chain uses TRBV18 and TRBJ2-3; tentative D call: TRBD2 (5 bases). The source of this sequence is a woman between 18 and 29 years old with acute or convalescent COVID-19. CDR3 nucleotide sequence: TGTGCCAGCTCCCTCGGGCTAGCACGCACAGATACGCAGTATTTT. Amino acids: CASSLGLARTDTQYF.